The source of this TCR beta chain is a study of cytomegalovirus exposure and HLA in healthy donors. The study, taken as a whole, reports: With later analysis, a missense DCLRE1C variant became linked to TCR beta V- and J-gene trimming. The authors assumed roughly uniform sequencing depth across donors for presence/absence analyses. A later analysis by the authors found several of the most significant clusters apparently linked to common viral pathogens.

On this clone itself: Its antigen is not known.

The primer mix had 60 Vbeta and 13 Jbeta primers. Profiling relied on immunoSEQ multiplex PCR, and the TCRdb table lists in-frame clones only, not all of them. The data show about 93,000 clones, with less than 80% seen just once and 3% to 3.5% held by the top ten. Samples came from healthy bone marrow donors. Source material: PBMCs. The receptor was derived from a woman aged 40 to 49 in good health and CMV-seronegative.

CDR3 in DNA: TGTGCCAGCAGCTTAGCTGCGGGAGTCACAGATACGCAGTATTTT. It encodes CASSLAAGVTDTQYF. This chain connects TRBV7-9 to TRBJ2-3; 7 bases are a match to TRBD2. The CDR3 sequence is 15 residues long. Per germline, CDR1 SEHNR and CDR2 FQNEAQ (reference sequence). V shed 0 bases and J 2 bases; nucleotides not matched to a gene: 2. Using reference TRBV7-9 and TRBJ2-3 for the parts outside the CDR3, the full variable domain is DTGVSQNPRHKITKRGQNVTFRCDPISEHNRLYWYRQTLGQGPEFLTYFQNEAQLEKSRLLSDRFSAERPKGSFSTLEIQRTEQGDSAMYLCASSLAAGVTDTQYFGPGTRLTVL.